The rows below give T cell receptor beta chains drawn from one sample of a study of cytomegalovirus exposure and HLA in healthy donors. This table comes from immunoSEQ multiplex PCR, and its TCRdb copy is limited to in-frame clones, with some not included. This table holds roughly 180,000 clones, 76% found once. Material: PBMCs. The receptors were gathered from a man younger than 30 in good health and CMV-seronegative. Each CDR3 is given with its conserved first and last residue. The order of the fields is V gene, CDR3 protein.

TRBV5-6,CASSLVSGGSYEQYF
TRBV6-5,CASSPSVNYGYTF
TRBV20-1,CSAEDRGAFF
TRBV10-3,CAISDLPAGTGGSGNTIYF
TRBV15,CATSRDGGSPYEQYF
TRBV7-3,CASSLWGPQGVYNEQFF
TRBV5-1,CASSWGTGAADTQYF
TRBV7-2,CASSLQGHTDTQYF
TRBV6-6,CASSYSTGLAGVEQFF
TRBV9,CASSVGVRTSGSRNYEQYF
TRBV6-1,CASSEYSGKSYNEQFF
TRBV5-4,CASSLGQGGTEAFF
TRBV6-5,CASSYSGTGGNEQFF
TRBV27,CASSFRDRGHGYTF
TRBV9,CASSVATVVSHGYTF
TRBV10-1,CASSEFFWQIRNQPQHF
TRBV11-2,CASSPEMGLVYHEQYF
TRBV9,CASSVGGGLDEQFF
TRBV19,CASSPEPRTSGSSYNEQFF
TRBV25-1,CASSLFPGELFF
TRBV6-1,CASSDPGGTGELFF
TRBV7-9,CASSLGSSGRGNTIYF
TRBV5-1,CASSPPQGVKNTEAFF
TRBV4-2,CASSQEQLLAGPSYEQYF
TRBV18,CASSPREGDEQYF
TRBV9,CASSVEAGGTDTQYF
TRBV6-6,CASRARVNEQYF
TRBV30,CAWSVGAGLGYTF
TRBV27,CASSPTGGLTGANVLTF
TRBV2,CASSGRQETQYF
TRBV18,CASSPGTGLGNTIYF
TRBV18,CASSPRTSGGSGGRGEQFF
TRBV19,CASSVDRPNTEAFF
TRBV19,CASSPSYSNQPQHF
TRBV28,CASGSEREGWQETQYF
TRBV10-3,CAISEEAGVLTGELFF
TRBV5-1,CASSKNRDPQYGYTF
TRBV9,CASRGQGGTEAFF
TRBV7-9,CASSNLAGGPQEQFF
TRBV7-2,CASSLISSVVPSQFF
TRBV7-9,CASSLHGKQETQYF
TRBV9,CASSPTDRVSADTQYF
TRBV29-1,CSVATGESNQPQHF
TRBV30,CAREGSGQETQYF
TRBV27,CASSLMGGGDKNIQYF
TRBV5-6,CASSLVGGEGTEAFF
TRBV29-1,CSVPPGSDGYTF